This passage covers 27 T cell receptor beta chains from one sample sequenced in a study of T-cell reconstitution after alpha-beta-depleted transplantation in children. As it was prepared, the TCRbeta library received unique molecular identifiers. MiXCR was run by TCRdb on the PCR reads, yielding one entry per CDR3 protein. The data show approximately 350,000 distinct CDR3 sequences, under 20% seen once. The starting material was PBMCs, mostly from graft donor cells, obtained 360 days after TCRalphabeta/CD19-depleted stem cell transplant. The origin of the receptors is a male patient aged 2-9 years who had a stem cell transplant for acute lymphoblastic leukemia, so the T cells may come from the graft donor.

This clonotype was counted a few times. The chain couples TRBV24-1 to TRBJ2-1; TRBD2 might be the D (5 bases). Germline V gene data show CDR1 as KGHDR and CDR2 as SFDVKD. The CDR3 length is 13 residues. V shed 9 bases and J shed 10 bases, with 18 bases lying between them. CDR3 sequence (DNA): TGTGCCACCTCCACAGATACGGACTGGGAGCAGTTCTTC. Translating gives CATSTDTDWEQFF.

The CDR3 protein is CAIGERENRDEQFF. CDR3 coding DNA: TGTGCCATCGGCGAGCGGGAGAACCGGGATGAGCAGTTCTTC. The rearrangement uses TRBV3-1 and TRBJ2-1, with 8 bases identical to TRBD2. Germline CDR1 reads LGHDT; CDR2 reads YNNKEL (reference sequence). V shed 10 bases, J shed 8 bases, and the junction held 13 bases outside the gene matches. CDR3 length: 14 amino acids.

There are many counts of this clonotype. The chain carries TRBV4-1 and TRBJ2-1, with D unresolved. The CDR3 loop spans 16 amino acids. V was pared by 0 bases and J by 1 base, with 10 bases between. CDR1 and CDR2 (germline): MGHRA, YSYEKL. CDR3 nucleotides: TGCGCCAGCAGCCAAGATCAGACGAGGTCCTACAATGAGCAGTTCTTC. It is translated as CASSQDQTRSYNEQFF.

The sample holds many counts of this clonotype. This sequence joins TRBV5-1 and TRBJ2-7, with a possible D match to TRBD2 (6 bases). Germline V gives CDR1 SGHRS, CDR2 YFSETQ. V was trimmed by 0 bases and J by 9 bases, leaving 16 bases between them. This CDR3 has 14 amino acids. The CDR3, as DNA: TGCGCCAGCAGCTTGGACAGTGGGGACTTGATGCAGTACTTC. Translation gives CASSLDSGDLMQYF.

This clonotype was seen many times. This chain connects TRBV18 to TRBJ2-7; D is possibly TRBD1 or TRBD2 (5 bases each). The CDR3 runs to 15 residues. Germline V lookup: CDR1 KGHSH, CDR2 LQKENI. Between the trimmed V and J ends, which lost 1 base and 2 bases, there was a span of 12 bases. The CDR3 nucleotides read TGTGCCAGCTCACCACGTTCCTTGGGGGCCTACGAGCAGTACTTC. The encoded protein is CASSPRSLGAYEQYF. The full variable domain, in which reference TRBV18 and TRBJ2-7 provide the parts outside the CDR3, is NAGVMQNPRHLVRRRGQEARLRCSPMKGHSHVYWYRQLPEEGLKFMVYLQKENIIDESGMPKERFSAEFPKEGPSILRIQQVVRGDSAAYFCASSPRSLGAYEQYFGPGTRLTVT.

This clonotype was observed a few times. The V and J genes are TRBV12-3 or TRBV12-4 and TRBJ2-7; TRBD2 aligns across 8 bases. V was clipped by 1 base and J by 0 bases; unmatched bases: 26. The CDR3 totals 23 residues. The CDR3 loop is CASSLEGPYSWSGGPGSSYEQYF. For the CDR3, the DNA is TGTGCCAGCAGTTTAGAGGGGCCTTATAGCTGGTCGGGAGGGCCCGGGAGCTCCTACGAGCAGTACTTC.

The CDR3 region is CSALATSGGLAGDSPGELFF. CDR3 nucleotide sequence: TGCAGCGCCTTGGCCACTAGCGGGGGACTAGCGGGAGACAGTCCCGGGGAGCTGTTTTTT. V is TRBV29-1 and J is TRBJ2-2; 14 bases align to TRBD2. CDR3 length: 20 amino acids. The trim removed 7 bases at V and 6 bases at J, leaving 22 bases unmatched. Germline lookup yields CDR1 SQVTM and CDR2 ANQGSEA.

The V and J genes are TRBV20-1 and TRBJ2-5; the match to TRBD2 covers 8 bases. V was clipped by 2 bases and J by 5 bases; unmatched bases: 16. The CDR3 consists of 17 residues. Germline V CDR1 and CDR2: DFQATT, SNEGSKA (reference sequence). CDR3 region: CSARKRGVAGGGETQYF. CDR3 DNA: TGCAGTGCTAGAAAAAGGGGGGTTGCGGGAGGAGGGGAGACCCAGTACTTC.

This clonotype was found many times. V and J are TRBV7-9 and TRBJ2-7, with 7 bases that match TRBD2. The CDR3 length is 13 residues. V shed 8 bases, J shed 4 bases, and the junction held 8 bases outside the gene matches. Germline lookup yields CDR1 SEHNR and CDR2 FQNEAQ (reference sequence). The CDR3 DNA follows: TGTGCCAGCGCCATCGGGGGGAAATACGAGCAGTACTTC. Translated, it gives CASAIGGKYEQYF. The whole variable domain, remainder taken from reference TRBV7-9 and TRBJ2-7, is DTGVSQNPRHKITKRGQNVTFRCDPISEHNRLYWYRQTLGQGPEFLTYFQNEAQLEKSRLLSDRFSAERPKGSFSTLEIQRTEQGDSAMYLCASAIGGKYEQYFGPGTRLTVT.

This clonotype appeared a few times. One junction end does not reproduce the germline sequence, and a read error may be involved. The chain combines TRBV20-1 with TRBJ2-1; 8 bases line up with TRBD2. Germline V gene lookup returns CDR1 DFQATT and CDR2 SNEGSKA (reference sequence). This CDR3 comprises 16 residues. This CDR3 is CCASGTSGISYNEQFF. Written as DNA, the CDR3 is TGCTGTGCTAGCGGAACTAGCGGAATCTCCTACAATGAGCAGTTCTTC.

In its sample, this clonotype was seen a few times. This chain links TRBV12-3 or TRBV12-4 with TRBJ2-1; D uncertain. V lost 6 bases, J lost 4 bases, and 16 bases lay in between. The CDR3 extends over 15 amino acids. CDR3 region: CASSLRWVGYNEQFF. CDR3 in DNA: TGTGCCAGCAGCCTAAGGTGGGTCGGTTACAATGAGCAGTTCTTC.

The genes are TRBV5-4 and TRBJ2-2; 16 bases align to TRBD2. After removal of 2 bases from V and 5 bases from J, the junction contained 12 bases not matched to a gene. From germline, CDR1 is SGHNT and CDR2 YYREEE (reference sequence). The CDR3 loop spans 20 amino acids. Here the CDR3 reads CASSLQPGLAGGPGTGELFF. For the CDR3, the DNA is TGTGCCAGCAGCTTACAACCGGGACTAGCGGGAGGGCCTGGGACCGGGGAGCTGTTTTTT.

The table lists this clonotype with a few counts. The chain joins TRBV20-1 to TRBJ2-1, with unresolved D. The V gene lost 1 base and the J gene lost 6 bases, with 4 bases spanning the gap. The CDR3 sequence is 11 residues long. Germline loops: CDR1 DFQATT, CDR2 SNEGSKA (reference sequence). This CDR3 is CSARVINEQFF. CDR3 bases: TGCAGTGCTAGAGTTATCAATGAGCAGTTCTTC.

This clonotype was picked up a small number of times. The rearrangement joins TRBV6-2 or TRBV6-3 to TRBJ2-2, with 13 bases lining up with TRBD2. In germline, CDR1 is MNHEY, CDR2 SVGEGT. V gave up 2 bases and J gave up 0 bases; unmatched junction bases: 0. This CDR3 is built from 17 residues. CDR3 sequence reads: CASSYTSGRANTGELFF. In nucleotides, the CDR3 is TGTGCCAGCAGTTACACTAGCGGGAGGGCGAACACCGGGGAGCTGTTTTTT.

A few counts support this clonotype. The chain joins TRBV4-2 to TRBJ2-3; TRBD1 is a possible D gene (5 bases). V gave up 4 bases and J gave up 4 bases, with 12 bases separating them. The CDR3 has 14 residues. Germline CDR1 is LGHNA and CDR2 is YNFKEQ. The CDR3 DNA sequence: TGTGCCAGCAGCCCCGAGGTGACAGCAGATACGCAGTATTTT. This gives the protein CASSPEVTADTQYF.

The genes are TRBV5-1 and TRBJ1-1, with a tentative D call TRBD1 (5 bases). Germline values: CDR1 SGHRS, CDR2 YFSETQ. There are 14 residues in the CDR3. With 2 bases removed from V and 1 base from J, the gap between germline ends came to 9 bases. For the CDR3, the DNA is TGCGCCAGCAGCTTCGGGGGTTGGAACACTGAAGCTTTCTTT. Translating it yields CASSFGGWNTEAFF.

There are many counts of this clonotype. The rearrangement joins TRBV4-3 to TRBJ2-2; possible D gene TRBD1, 6 bases. The CDR3 length is 14 residues. The germline V and J ends were trimmed by 7 bases and 5 bases, with 14 bases remaining between them. Germline V gene data show CDR1 as LGHNA and CDR2 as YSLEER. The CDR3 here is CASNLQGRTGELFF. CDR3 coding DNA: TGCGCCAGCAACTTACAGGGCCGGACCGGGGAGCTGTTTTTT.

This clonotype was counted many times. The chain couples TRBV4-2 to TRBJ2-7; TRBD2 might be the D (5 bases). V gave up 1 base and J gave up 2 bases, with 12 bases separating them. Germline V CDR1 and CDR2: LGHNA, YNFKEQ. This CDR3 spans 15 amino acids. Here the CDR3 DNA reads TGTGCCAGCAGCCAAGTTTCCGGGAAGGCCTACGAGCAGTACTTC. Translation: CASSQVSGKAYEQYF.

The chain links TRBV7-9 to TRBJ2-7; either TRBD1 or TRBD2 may supply D (7 bases each). The CDR3 has 15 amino acids. V was shortened by 1 base and J by 6 bases, with 16 bases between the two germline ends. CDR1 is SEHNR, CDR2 FQNEAQ, per germline (reference sequence). The CDR3 DNA reads TGTGCCAGCAGCTTAGGGTCCAGGGGGGGCAGCGAGCAGTACTTC. This gives the protein CASSLGSRGGSEQYF.

This chain uses TRBV15 with TRBJ2-7; 7 bases fit TRBD2. The CDR3 consists of 14 residues. V shed 5 bases, J shed 11 bases, and the junction held 15 bases outside the gene matches. Germline V lookup: CDR1 LNHNV, CDR2 YYDKDF (reference sequence). The chain's CDR3 is CATSGNSGTTPKYF. CDR3 bases: TGTGCCACCAGCGGGAACTCCGGGACTACTCCTAAGTACTTC.

The chain joins TRBV6-5 to TRBJ2-2, with TRBD1 identical over 8 bases. Germline lookup yields CDR1 MNHEY and CDR2 SVGAGI. The CDR3 is 16 amino acids. J was trimmed by 5 bases and V by 2 bases; bases with no gene match: 7. The CDR3 region is CASSYIPDRGTGELFF. The CDR3 nucleotides read TGTGCCAGCAGTTACATCCCTGACAGGGGAACCGGGGAGCTGTTTTTT.

This clonotype turned up a few times. J is TRBJ2-7 and V is TRBV6-5; tentatively, D is TRBD1 (6 bases). The V gene's germline CDR1 is MNHEY and CDR2 SVGAGI. The CDR3 runs to 14 residues. V lost 4 bases and J 0 bases, leaving 10 bases between the germline ends. Written as DNA, the CDR3 is TGTGCCAGCAGTTGGAGAGGGGGCTCCTACGAGCAGTACTTC. Translated: CASSWRGGSYEQYF.

This clonotype has just a few counts. Written as DNA, the CDR3 is TGTGCCAGCTCCCTAGGGACAGGGGATGGTGGCTACACCTTC. Encoded protein: CASSLGTGDGGYTF. The chain joins TRBV18 to TRBJ1-2; 10 bases align to TRBD1. Germline assignment: CDR1 KGHSH and CDR2 LQKENI. The CDR3 sequence is 14 residues long. V trimming: 6 bases; J trimming: 7 bases; junction bases outside the gene matches: 8.

This clonotype was counted only a few times. The chain combines TRBV5-5 with TRBJ1-1; 8 bases match TRBD1. The junction had 8 bases not matched to a gene; V was cut back by 10 bases and J by 0 bases. CDR3 length equals 14 residues. Germline CDR1 is SGHKS and CDR2 is YYEKEE (reference sequence). The CDR3 here is CASQGTGLNTEAFF. CDR3 sequence (DNA): TGTGCCTCCCAGGGGACAGGTTTGAACACTGAAGCTTTCTTT.

This sequence joins TRBV5-6 and TRBJ1-4; 8 bases map to TRBD1. This CDR3 contains 16 residues. In germline, CDR1 is SGHDT, CDR2 YYEEEE. V shed 4 bases and J 4 bases; nucleotides not matched to a gene: 9. The CDR3 nucleotides read TGTGCCAGCAGCGCCGGGACAGGTCTCTTTAATGAAAAACTGTTTTTT. Its translation: CASSAGTGLFNEKLFF.

This clonotype was observed at least ten times. The chain combines TRBV27 with TRBJ2-4; D is undetermined. CDR1 is MNHEY, CDR2 SMNVEV, per germline (reference sequence). The V and J ends lost 5 bases and 0 bases respectively, with 14 bases between them. The CDR3 loop spans 16 amino acids. CDR3 coding DNA: TGTGCCAGCAGTCTACAAGCAGGCCTAGCCAAAAACATTCAGTACTTC. Protein product: CASSLQAGLAKNIQYF.

The chain couples TRBV18 to TRBJ1-1; D call uncertain. The CDR3 is 14 residues long. Trimming cost V 3 bases and J 3 bases, with 11 bases left between them. Germline loops: CDR1 KGHSH, CDR2 LQKENI. In nucleotides, the CDR3 is TGTGCCAGCTCACCTACCAGTCAGGACACTGAAGCTTTCTTT. This codes for CASSPTSQDTEAFF.